The 10 T cell receptor beta chains below all came from one sample that was sequenced in a study of control samples from healthy donors and cancer patients. Using immunoSEQ multiplex PCR, the repertoire was profiled, and TCRdb retains in-frame clones only, with some absent. Of about 140,000 clones listed, around 90% are singletons. Material for sequencing was blood. Receptors were obtained from a young man in good health.

J is TRBJ1-2 and V is TRBV29-1; the D gene is possibly TRBD1 (6 bases). Germline CDR1 is SQVTM and CDR2 is ANQGSEA. The V end lost 2 bases, the J end lost 8 bases, and 21 bases lay between the germline ends. The CDR3 covers 15 residues. CDR3 amino acids: CSVELGGAQSAGYTF. The CDR3 DNA reads TGCAGCGTTGAACTAGGGGGGGCTCAGTCAGCAGGCTACACCTTC.

The gene calls are TRBV6-2 or TRBV6-3 and TRBJ1-2; a weak D match, TRBD1 (5 bases). Germline assignment: CDR1 MNHEY and CDR2 SVGEGT. The CDR3 totals 13 residues. The V gene lost 2 bases and the J gene lost 4 bases, with 8 bases spanning the gap. Here the CDR3 reads CASSYGTLYGYTF. The DNA for the CDR3 is TGTGCCAGCAGTTACGGGACTCTCTATGGCTACACCTTC.

This clone was found many times. The V call is TRBV19, the J call TRBJ2-7; tentatively, D is TRBD1 (5 bases). There are 15 residues in the CDR3. The V end was cut by 6 bases, the J end by 2 bases, with 17 bases between. CDR1 and CDR2 from the germline V gene are LNHDA and SQIVND (reference sequence). CDR3 region: CASRPNQGSTYEQYF. The CDR3 DNA is TGTGCCAGTAGGCCAAATCAGGGCAGTACCTACGAGCAGTACTTC.

This chain links TRBV14 with TRBJ1-4; 9 bases line up with TRBD1. Germline trimming cut 6 bases from V and 10 bases from J; bases unmatched to any gene: 9. The CDR3 sequence is 14 residues long. CDR1 SGHDN and CDR2 FVKESK come from the germline V gene. CDR3 sequence (DNA): TGTGCCAGCAGTTCCGGGACAGGGCACTCAAAACTGTTTTTT. This sequence encodes CASSSGTGHSKLFF.

This clone was detected only a few times. This sequence joins TRBV5-5 and TRBJ1-2; D is uncertain. The CDR3 sequence is 13 residues long. V lost 0 bases to trimming and J lost 14 bases, with 17 bases between them. Germline V gene sequence: CDR1 SGHKS, CDR2 YYEKEE (reference sequence). CDR3 nucleotides: TGTGCCAGCAGCTTGGAACCGGCGGCCGGCCTGACCTTC. This encodes CASSLEPAAGLTF.

V gene TRBV6-2 or TRBV6-3 combines with J gene TRBJ2-7; the match to TRBD2 covers 9 bases. This CDR3 is 16 amino acids long. Germline V lookup: CDR1 MNHEY, CDR2 SVGEGT. V lost 2 bases, J lost 3 bases, and 8 bases stayed unmatched. This CDR3 reads CASSYLQSGRNYEQYF. CDR3 bases: TGTGCCAGCAGTTACCTGCAAAGCGGGAGGAACTACGAGCAGTACTTC.

This chain connects TRBV7-9 to TRBJ2-7, with D tentatively TRBD2 (5 bases). The CDR3 is 12 residues long. V was shortened by 4 bases and J by 3 bases, with 7 bases between the two germline ends. Germline-derived CDR1 and CDR2 are SEHNR and FQNEAQ (reference sequence). CDR3 protein: CASSSDYYEQYF. The CDR3 DNA is TGTGCCAGCAGCTCAGACTACTACGAGCAGTACTTC.

The rearrangement links TRBV19 to TRBJ2-3; D may be TRBD2 (5 bases). The CDR3 runs to 16 residues. Germline V gene sequence: CDR1 LNHDA, CDR2 SQIVND (reference sequence). V lost 3 bases and J 1 base, leaving 14 bases between the germline ends. CDR3 in DNA: TGTGCCAGTAGTATTCGGGAAAAGTCGGGCACAGATACGCAGTATTTT. Translating gives CASSIREKSGTDTQYF. The whole variable domain, remainder taken from reference TRBV19 and TRBJ2-3, is DGGITQSPKYLFRKEGQNVTLSCEQNLNHDAMYWYRQDPGQGLRLIYYSQIVNDFQKGDIAEGYSVSREKKESFPLTVTSAQKNPTAFYLCASSIREKSGTDTQYFGPGTRLTVL.

This chain connects TRBV6-5 to TRBJ1-2, with D unclear. The V gene's germline CDR1 is MNHEY and CDR2 SVGAGI. This CDR3 contains 16 residues. V was trimmed by 6 bases and J by 3 bases, leaving 20 bases between them. The CDR3 sequence is CASRYPGSSWDYGYTF. In DNA form, the CDR3 reads TGTGCCAGCAGGTACCCGGGGAGCTCGTGGGACTATGGCTACACCTTC.

The V call is TRBV7-9, the J call TRBJ2-1; 8 positions agree with TRBD2. Germline CDR1 SEHNR, CDR2 FQNEAQ (reference sequence). V lost 8 bases to trimming and J lost 6 bases; unmatched junction nucleotides: 9. This CDR3 has 14 residues. The CDR3: CASGREAGVNEQFF. The CDR3 DNA is TGTGCCAGCGGTCGGGAAGCGGGAGTCAATGAGCAGTTCTTC.